This T cell receptor (beta chain) was found in a study of shared clonotypes between healthy human individuals. Study-wide background: For every donor, three CD4 naive, three CD4 memory, two CD8 naive and one CD8 memory plates were used.

Sequenced by immunoSEQ multiplex PCR; TCRdb stores in-frame clones only, minus some. Among a few million clones listed, 80% to 95% were seen once. About this clone: Its specificity is not known.

This CDR3 region has 16 residues. With 0 bases removed from V and 4 bases from J, the gap between germline ends came to 15 bases. Germline loops: CDR1 LNHNV, CDR2 YYDKDF (reference sequence). Study-level points and caveats: Some naive CD4 clonotypes, 4% to 6%, turned up in common across four donors.

CD8 cells regarded as naive lacked CD45RO, were positively chosen for CCR7, and omitted terminally differentiated effector memory CD45RA+ cells. The V and J genes are TRBV15 and TRBJ1-2; D is uncertain. The receptor comes from a man aged 18 to 30 in good health. Some clones in this sample may be carry-over from other donors' samples. The specimen was naive CD8+ T cells from PBMCs. In DNA, the CDR3 is TGTGCCACCAGCAGAGATGGATCTGCCAGCAGCTATGGCTACACCTTC. Translated: CATSRDGSASSYGYTF.